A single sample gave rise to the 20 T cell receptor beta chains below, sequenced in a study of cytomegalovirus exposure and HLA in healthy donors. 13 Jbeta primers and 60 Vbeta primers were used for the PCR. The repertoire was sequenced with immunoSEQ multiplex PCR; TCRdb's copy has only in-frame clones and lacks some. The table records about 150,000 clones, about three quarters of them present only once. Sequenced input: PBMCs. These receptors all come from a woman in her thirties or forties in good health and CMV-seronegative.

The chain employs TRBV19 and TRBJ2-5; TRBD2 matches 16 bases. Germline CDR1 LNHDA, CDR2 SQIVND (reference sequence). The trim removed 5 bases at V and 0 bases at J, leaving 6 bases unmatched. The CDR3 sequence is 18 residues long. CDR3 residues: CASSSGLAGGLYQETQYF. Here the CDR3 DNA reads TGTGCCAGTAGTTCGGGACTAGCGGGGGGGCTCTACCAAGAGACCCAGTACTTC.

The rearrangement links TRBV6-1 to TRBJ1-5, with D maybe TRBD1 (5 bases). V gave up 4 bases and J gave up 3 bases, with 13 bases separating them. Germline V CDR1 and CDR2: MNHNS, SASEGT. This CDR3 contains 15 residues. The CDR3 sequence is CASSGRDSDNQPQHF. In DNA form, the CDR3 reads TGTGCCAGCAGTGGGCGGGACTCGGACAATCAGCCCCAGCATTTT.

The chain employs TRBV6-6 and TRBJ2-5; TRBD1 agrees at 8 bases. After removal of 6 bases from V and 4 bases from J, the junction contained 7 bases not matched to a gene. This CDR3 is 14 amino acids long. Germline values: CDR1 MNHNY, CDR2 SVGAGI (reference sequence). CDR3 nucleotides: TGTGCCAGCAGAAACAGGGGGGTAGGAGAGACCCAGTACTTC. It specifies CASRNRGVGETQYF.

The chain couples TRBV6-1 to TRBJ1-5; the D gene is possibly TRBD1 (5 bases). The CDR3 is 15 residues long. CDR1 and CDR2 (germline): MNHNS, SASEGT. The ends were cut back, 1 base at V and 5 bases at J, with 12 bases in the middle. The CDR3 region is CASSEGGGPHQPQHF. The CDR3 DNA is TGTGCCAGCAGTGAAGGGGGCGGTCCCCATCAGCCCCAGCATTTT.

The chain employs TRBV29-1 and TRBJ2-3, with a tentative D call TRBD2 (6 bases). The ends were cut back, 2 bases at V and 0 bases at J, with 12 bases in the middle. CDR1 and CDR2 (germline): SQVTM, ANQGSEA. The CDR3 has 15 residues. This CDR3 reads CSVELLGTSTDTQYF. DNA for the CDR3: TGCAGCGTTGAACTCCTGGGGACTAGCACAGATACGCAGTATTTT.

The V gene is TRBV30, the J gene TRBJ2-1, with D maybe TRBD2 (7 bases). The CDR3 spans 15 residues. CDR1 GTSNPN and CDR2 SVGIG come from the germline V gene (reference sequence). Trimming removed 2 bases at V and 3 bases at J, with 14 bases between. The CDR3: CAWSQRGGIYNEQFF. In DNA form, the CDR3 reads TGTGCCTGGAGTCAAAGGGGGGGAATCTACAATGAGCAGTTCTTC.

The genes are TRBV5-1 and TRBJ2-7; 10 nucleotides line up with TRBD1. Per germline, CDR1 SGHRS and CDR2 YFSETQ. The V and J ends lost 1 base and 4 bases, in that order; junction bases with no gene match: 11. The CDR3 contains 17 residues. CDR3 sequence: CASSLSLGQGIWYEQYF. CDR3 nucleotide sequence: TGCGCCAGCAGCTTGTCGCTGGGACAGGGGATATGGTACGAGCAGTACTTC.

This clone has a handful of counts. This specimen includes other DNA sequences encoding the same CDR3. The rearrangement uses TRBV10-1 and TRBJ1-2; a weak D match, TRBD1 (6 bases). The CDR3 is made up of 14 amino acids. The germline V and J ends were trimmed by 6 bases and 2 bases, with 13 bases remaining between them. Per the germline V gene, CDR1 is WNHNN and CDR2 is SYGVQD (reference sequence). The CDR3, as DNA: TGCGCCAGCAGCGAAGGACAGCTGAACTATGGCTACACCTTC. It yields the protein CASSEGQLNYGYTF.

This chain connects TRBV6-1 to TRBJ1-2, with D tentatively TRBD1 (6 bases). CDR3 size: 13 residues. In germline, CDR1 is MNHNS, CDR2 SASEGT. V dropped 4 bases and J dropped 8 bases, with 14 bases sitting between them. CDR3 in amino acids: CASSVAGALGYTF. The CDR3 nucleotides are TGTGCCAGCAGTGTAGCGGGGGCGCTCGGCTACACCTTC.

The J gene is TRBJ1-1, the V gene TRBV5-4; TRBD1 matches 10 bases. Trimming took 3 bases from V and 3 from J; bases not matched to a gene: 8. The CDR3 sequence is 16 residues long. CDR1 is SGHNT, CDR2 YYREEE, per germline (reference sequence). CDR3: CASSSGQGIWDTEAFF. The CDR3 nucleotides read TGTGCCAGCAGCTCGGGACAGGGGATTTGGGACACTGAAGCTTTCTTT.

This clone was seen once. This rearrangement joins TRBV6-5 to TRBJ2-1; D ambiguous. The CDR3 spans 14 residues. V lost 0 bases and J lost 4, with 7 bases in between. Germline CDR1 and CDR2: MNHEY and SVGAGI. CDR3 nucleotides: TGTGCCAGCAGTTACTCGGGCAGTTACAATGAGCAGTTCTTC. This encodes CASSYSGSYNEQFF.

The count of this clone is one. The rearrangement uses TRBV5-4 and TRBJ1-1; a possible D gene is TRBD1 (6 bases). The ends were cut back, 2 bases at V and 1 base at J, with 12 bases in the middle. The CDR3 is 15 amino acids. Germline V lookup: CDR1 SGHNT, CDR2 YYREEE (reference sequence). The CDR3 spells CASSFMAGANTEAFF. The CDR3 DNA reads TGTGCCAGCAGCTTTATGGCAGGGGCGAACACTGAAGCTTTCTTT.

The CDR3 sequence: CASSFPGQGGEKLFF. CDR3 in DNA: TGTGCCAGCAGCTTCCCGGGACAGGGAGGAGAAAAACTGTTTTTT. The chain joins TRBV7-2 to TRBJ1-4, with 9 bases identical to TRBD1. V dropped 3 bases and J dropped 8; count of bases not matched to a gene: 7. The CDR3 is 15 residues long. Germline V CDR1 and CDR2: SGHTA, FQGNSA.

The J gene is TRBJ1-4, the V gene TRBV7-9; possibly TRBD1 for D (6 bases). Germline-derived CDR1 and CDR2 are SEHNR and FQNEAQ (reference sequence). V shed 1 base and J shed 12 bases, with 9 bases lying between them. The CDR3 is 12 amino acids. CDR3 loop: CASSLGGGQLFF. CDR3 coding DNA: TGTGCCAGCAGCTTAGGCGGGGGGCAACTGTTTTTT.

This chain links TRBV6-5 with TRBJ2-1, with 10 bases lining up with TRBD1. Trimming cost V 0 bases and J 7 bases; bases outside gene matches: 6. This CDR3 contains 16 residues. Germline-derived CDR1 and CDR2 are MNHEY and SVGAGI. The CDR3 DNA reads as TGTGCCAGCAGTTACTCTAGCGGACAGGGGGGGAATGAGCAGTTCTTC. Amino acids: CASSYSSGQGGNEQFF.

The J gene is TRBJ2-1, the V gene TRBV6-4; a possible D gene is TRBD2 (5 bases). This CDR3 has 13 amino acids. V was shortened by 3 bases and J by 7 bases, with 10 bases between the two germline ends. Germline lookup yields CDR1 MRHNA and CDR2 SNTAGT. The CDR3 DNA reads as TGTGCCAGCAGTGAAGAGTGGGAGAATGAGCAGTTCTTC. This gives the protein CASSEEWENEQFF.

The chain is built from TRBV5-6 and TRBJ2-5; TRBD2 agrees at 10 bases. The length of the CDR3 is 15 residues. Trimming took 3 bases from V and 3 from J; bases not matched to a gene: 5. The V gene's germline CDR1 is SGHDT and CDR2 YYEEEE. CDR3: CASSSLAGPKETQYF. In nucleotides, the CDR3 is TGTGCCAGCAGCTCACTAGCGGGACCTAAAGAGACCCAGTACTTC.

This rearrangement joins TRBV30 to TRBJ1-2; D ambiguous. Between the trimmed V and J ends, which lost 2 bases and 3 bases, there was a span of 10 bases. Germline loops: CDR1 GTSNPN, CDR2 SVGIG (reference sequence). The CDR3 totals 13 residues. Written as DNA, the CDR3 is TGTGCCTGGAGTAAGGATGCGGACTATGGCTACACCTTC. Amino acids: CAWSKDADYGYTF.

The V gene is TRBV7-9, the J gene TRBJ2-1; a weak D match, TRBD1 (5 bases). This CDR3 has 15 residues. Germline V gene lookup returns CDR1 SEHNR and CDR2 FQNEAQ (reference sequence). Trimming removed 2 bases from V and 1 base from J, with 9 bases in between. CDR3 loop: CASSLRGASYNEQFF. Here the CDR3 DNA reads TGTGCCAGCAGCTTAAGGGGCGCTTCCTACAATGAGCAGTTCTTC. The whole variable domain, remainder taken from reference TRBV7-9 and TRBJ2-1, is DTGVSQNPRHKITKRGQNVTFRCDPISEHNRLYWYRQTLGQGPEFLTYFQNEAQLEKSRLLSDRFSAERPKGSFSTLEIQRTEQGDSAMYLCASSLRGASYNEQFFGPGTRLTVL.

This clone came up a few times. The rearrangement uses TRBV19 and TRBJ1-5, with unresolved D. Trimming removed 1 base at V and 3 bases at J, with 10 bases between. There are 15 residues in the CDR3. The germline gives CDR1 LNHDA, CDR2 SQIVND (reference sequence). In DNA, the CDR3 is TGTGCCAGTAGTATAGTCGAACAGCTCAATCAGCCCCAGCATTTT. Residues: CASSIVEQLNQPQHF.